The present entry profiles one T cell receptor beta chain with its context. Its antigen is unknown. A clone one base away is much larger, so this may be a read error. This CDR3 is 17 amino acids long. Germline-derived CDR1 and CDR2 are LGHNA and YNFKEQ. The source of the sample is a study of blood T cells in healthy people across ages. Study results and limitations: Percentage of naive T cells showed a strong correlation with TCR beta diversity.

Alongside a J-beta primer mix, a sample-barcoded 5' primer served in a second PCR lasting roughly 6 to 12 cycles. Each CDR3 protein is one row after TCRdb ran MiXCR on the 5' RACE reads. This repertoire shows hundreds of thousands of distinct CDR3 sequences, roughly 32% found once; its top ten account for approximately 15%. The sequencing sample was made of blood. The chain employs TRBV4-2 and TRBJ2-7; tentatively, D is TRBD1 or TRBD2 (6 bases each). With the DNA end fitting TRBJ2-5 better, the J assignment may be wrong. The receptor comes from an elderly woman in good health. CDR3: CASSQEGGTGGVETQYF. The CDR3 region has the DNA TGTGCCAGCAGCCAAGAAGGGGGGACTGGCGGGGTAGAGACCCAGTACTTC.